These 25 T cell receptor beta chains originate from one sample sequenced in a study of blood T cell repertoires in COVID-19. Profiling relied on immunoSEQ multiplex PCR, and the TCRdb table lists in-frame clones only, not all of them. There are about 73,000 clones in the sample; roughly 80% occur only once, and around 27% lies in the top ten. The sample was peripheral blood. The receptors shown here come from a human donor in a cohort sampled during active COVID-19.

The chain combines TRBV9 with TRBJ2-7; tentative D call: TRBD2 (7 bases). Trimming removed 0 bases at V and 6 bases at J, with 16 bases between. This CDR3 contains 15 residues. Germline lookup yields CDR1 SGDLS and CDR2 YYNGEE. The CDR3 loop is CASSVEGGGSGEQYF. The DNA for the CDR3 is TGTGCCAGCAGCGTAGAAGGCGGGGGCTCCGGCGAGCAGTACTTC.

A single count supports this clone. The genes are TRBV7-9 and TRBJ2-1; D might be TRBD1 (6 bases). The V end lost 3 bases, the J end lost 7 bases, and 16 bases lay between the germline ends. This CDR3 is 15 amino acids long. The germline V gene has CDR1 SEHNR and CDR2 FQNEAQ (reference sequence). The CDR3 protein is CASSFAQGELNEQFF. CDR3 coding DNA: TGTGCCAGCAGCTTTGCACAGGGTGAGCTTAATGAGCAGTTCTTC.

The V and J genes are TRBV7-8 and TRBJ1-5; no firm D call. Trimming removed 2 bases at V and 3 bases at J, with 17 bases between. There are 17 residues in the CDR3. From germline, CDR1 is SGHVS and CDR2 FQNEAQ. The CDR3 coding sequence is TGTGCCAGCAGCTTAACCCGAGGGATCGGGGACAATCAGCCCCAGCATTTT. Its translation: CASSLTRGIGDNQPQHF.

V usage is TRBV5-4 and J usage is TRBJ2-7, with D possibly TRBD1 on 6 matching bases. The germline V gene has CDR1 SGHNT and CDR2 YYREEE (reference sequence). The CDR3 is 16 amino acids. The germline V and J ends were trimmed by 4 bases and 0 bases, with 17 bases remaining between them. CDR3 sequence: CASSNPSGTSSYEQYF. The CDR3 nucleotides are TGTGCCAGCAGCAATCCCTCCGGGACATCCTCCTACGAGCAGTACTTC.

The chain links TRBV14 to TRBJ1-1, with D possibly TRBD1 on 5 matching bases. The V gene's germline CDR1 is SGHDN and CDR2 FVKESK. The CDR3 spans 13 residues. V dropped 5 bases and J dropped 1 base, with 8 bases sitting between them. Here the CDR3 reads CASSARGNTEAFF. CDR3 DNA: TGTGCCAGCAGCGCTAGGGGGAACACTGAAGCTTTCTTT.

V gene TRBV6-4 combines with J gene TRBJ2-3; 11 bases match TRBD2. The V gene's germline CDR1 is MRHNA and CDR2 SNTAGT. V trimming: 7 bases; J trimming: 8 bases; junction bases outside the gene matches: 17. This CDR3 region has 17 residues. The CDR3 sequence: CASTSRRASGGSGTQYF. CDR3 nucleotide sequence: TGTGCCAGCACCTCCCGGAGGGCTAGCGGGGGGTCCGGTACGCAGTATTTT.

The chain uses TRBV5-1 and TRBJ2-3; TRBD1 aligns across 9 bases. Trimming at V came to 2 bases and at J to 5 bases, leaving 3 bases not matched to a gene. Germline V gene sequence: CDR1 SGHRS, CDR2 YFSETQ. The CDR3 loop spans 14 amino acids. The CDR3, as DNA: TGCGCCAGCAGCTTACAGGGGGCAGGAGATACGCAGTATTTT. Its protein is CASSLQGAGDTQYF.

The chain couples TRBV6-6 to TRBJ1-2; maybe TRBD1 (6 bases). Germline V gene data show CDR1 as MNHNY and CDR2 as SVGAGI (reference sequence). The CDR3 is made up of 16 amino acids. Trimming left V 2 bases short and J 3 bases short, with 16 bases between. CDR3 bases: TGTGCCAGCAGTTACGGGGGCCTCAGGGGAGACTATGGCTACACCTTC. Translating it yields CASSYGGLRGDYGYTF.

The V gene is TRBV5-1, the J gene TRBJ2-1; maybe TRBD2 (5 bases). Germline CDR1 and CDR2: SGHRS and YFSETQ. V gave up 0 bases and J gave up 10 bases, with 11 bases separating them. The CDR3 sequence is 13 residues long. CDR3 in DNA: TGCGCCAGCAGCTTGGGGCTAGCCCTCGAGCAGTTCTTC. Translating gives CASSLGLALEQFF.

The CDR3 DNA reads as TGTGCCACCAGTGGGGGGACAGGGGGCTACAATGAGCAGTTCTTC. Encoded protein: CATSGGTGGYNEQFF. The chain links TRBV24-1 to TRBJ2-1, with 11 bases aligning to TRBD1. CDR1 is KGHDR and CDR2 is SFDVKD in the germline V gene. This CDR3 spans 15 amino acids. V gave up 5 bases and J gave up 3 bases; unmatched junction bases: 2.

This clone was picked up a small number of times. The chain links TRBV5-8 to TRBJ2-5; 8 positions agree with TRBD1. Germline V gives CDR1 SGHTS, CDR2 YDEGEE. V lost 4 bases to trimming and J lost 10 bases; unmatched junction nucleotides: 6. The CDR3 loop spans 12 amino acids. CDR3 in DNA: TGTGCCAGCAGCCCATACACAGGGGGCCAGTACTTC. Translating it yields CASSPYTGGQYF.

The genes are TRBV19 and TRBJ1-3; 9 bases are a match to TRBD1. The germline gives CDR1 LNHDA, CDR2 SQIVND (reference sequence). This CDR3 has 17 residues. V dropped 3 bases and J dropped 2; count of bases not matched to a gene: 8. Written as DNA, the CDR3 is TGTGCCAGTAGTATCCCCCGGACAGGGGCTACTGGAAACACCATATATTTT. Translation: CASSIPRTGATGNTIYF.

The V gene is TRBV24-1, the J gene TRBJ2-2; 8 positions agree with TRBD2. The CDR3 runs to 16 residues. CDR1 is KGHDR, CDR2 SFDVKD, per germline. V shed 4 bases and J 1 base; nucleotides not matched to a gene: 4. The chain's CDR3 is CATSDPRGGNTGELFF. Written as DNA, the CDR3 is TGTGCCACCAGTGACCCCCGGGGGGGGAACACCGGGGAGCTGTTTTTT.

CDR3 in amino acids: CASSEDSSNQPQHF. As DNA, the CDR3 is TGTGCCAGCAGTGAAGACAGTAGCAATCAGCCCCAGCATTTT. The genes are TRBV6-4 and TRBJ1-5; perhaps TRBD1 as D (5 bases). CDR1 and CDR2 from the germline V gene are MRHNA and SNTAGT. V lost 3 bases and J lost 0, with 6 bases in between. This CDR3 has 14 amino acids.

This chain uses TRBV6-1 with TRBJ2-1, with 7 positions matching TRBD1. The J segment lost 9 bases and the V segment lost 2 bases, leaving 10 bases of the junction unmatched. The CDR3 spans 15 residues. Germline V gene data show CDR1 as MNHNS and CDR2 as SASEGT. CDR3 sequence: CASSEIAGGTVEQFF. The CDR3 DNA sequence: TGTGCCAGCAGTGAAATCGCAGGGGGAACGGTTGAGCAGTTCTTC.

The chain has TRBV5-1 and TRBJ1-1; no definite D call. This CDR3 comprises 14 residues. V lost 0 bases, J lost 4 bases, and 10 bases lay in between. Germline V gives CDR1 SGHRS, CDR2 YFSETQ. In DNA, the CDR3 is TGCGCCAGCAGCTTGGACAGTATGGGCACTGAAGCTTTCTTT. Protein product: CASSLDSMGTEAFF.

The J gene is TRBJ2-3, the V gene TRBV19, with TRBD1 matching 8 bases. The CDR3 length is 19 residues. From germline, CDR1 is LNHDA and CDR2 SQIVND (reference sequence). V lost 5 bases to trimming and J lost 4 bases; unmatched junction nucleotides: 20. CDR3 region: CASSFYLAGTGGGPDTQYF. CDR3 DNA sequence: TGTGCCAGTAGTTTCTACCTAGCCGGGACAGGAGGGGGCCCAGATACGCAGTATTTT.

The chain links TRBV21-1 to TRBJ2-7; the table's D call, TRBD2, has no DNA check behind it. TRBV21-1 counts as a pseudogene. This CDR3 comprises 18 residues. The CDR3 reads CASRPRGGTTSSSYEQYF. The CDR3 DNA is TGTGCCAGCAGACCGAGGGGGGGGACGACGTCCTCCTCCTACGAGCAGTACTTC.

CDR3 sequence (DNA): TGTGCCAGCAGCCTTCTATTAGCGGGGGGGCACCAAGAGACCCAGTACTTC. As protein: CASSLLLAGGHQETQYF. The chain carries TRBV5-4 and TRBJ2-5; 11 nucleotides line up with TRBD2. This CDR3 is 17 amino acids long. Germline V gene lookup returns CDR1 SGHNT and CDR2 YYREEE (reference sequence). The trim removed 4 bases at V and 0 bases at J, leaving 8 bases unmatched.

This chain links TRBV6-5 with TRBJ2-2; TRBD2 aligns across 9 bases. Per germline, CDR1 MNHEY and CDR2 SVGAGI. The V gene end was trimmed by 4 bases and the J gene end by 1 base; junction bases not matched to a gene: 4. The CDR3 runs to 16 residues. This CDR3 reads CASSSPSGVNTGELFF. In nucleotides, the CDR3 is TGTGCCAGCAGTTCTCCTAGCGGGGTGAACACCGGGGAGCTGTTTTTT.

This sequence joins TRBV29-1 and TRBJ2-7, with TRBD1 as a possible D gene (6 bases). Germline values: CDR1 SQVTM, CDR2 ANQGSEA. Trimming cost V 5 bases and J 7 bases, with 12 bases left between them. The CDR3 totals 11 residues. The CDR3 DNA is TGCAGCGTTCGTACAGGGCGAGAGCAGTACTTC. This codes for CSVRTGREQYF.

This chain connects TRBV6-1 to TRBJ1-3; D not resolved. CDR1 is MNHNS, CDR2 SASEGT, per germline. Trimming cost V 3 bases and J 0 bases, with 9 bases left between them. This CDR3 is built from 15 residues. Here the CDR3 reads CASSDGPSSGNTIYF. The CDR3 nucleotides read TGTGCCAGCAGTGACGGTCCGAGCTCTGGAAACACCATATATTTT.

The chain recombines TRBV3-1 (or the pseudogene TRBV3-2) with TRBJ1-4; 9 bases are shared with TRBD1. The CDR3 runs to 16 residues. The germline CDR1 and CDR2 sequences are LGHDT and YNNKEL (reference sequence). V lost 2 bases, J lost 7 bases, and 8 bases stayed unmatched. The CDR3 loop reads CASSQRRDRAPEKLFF. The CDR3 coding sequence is TGTGCCAGCAGCCAACGCCGGGACAGGGCCCCTGAAAAACTGTTTTTT.

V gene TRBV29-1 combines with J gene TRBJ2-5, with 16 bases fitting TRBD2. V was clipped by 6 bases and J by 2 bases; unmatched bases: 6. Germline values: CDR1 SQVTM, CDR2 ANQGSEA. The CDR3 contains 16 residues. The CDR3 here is CSVPGLAGGLQETQYF. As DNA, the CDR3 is TGCAGCGTACCGGGACTAGCGGGGGGGCTTCAAGAGACCCAGTACTTC.

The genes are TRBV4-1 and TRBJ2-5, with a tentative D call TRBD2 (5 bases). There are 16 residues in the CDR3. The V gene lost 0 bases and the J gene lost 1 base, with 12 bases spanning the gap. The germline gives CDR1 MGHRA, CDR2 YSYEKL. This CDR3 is CASSQDGRAGQETQYF. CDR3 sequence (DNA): TGCGCCAGCAGCCAAGATGGTAGGGCGGGCCAAGAGACCCAGTACTTC.